These T cell receptor beta chains were read from a single sample in a study of blood T cells in healthy people across ages. TCRdb recomputed calls from the 5' RACE reads with MiXCR, one row per CDR3 protein. The sample records 800,000 or so distinct CDR3 sequences, roughly 25% being singletons. The sample also formed part of further work on T cells of mothers and their children.

Source material: blood. Source of these receptors: a boy aged 5-17 years in good health. The CDR3 runs from the conserved cysteine through the conserved F or W. A D gene is named only where the DNA matches it firmly. Rows give clone size only sometimes, using once, few, many, or a class for an expanded clone.

J gene	clone size	V gene	D gene	CDR3 protein	CDR3 DNA
TRBJ2-5	few	TRBV13	.	CASSHTETGETQYF	TGTGCCAGCAGCCATACAGAGACGGGGGAGACCCAGTACTTC
TRBJ2-3	few	TRBV7-3	TRBD2	CASSLRRLAGAGDTQYF	TGTGCCAGCAGCTTAAGGCGCCTAGCGGGAGCGGGGGATACGCAGTATTTT
TRBJ2-1	few	TRBV3-1	.	CASRGENEQFF	TGTGCCAGCAGGGGGGAGAATGAGCAGTTCTTC
TRBJ2-7	once	TRBV4-1	.	CASRPGTSFYEQYF	TGCGCCAGCAGGCCCGGGACTTCCTTCTACGAGCAGTACTTC
TRBJ2-5	few	TRBV5-1	.	CASTRGRVGQGAQYF	TGCGCCAGCACGCGAGGCAGGGTGGGGCAAGGGGCCCAGTACTTC
TRBJ2-7	few	TRBV4-2	TRBD2	CASSKKREAPYEQYF	TGTGCCAGCAGCAAAAAGCGGGAGGCCCCCTACGAGCAGTACTTC
TRBJ2-7	.	TRBV20-1	.	CSARERTDHYEQYF	TGCAGCGCTAGAGAAAGGACAGACCACTACGAGCAGTACTTC
TRBJ1-2	few	TRBV9	.	CASSRDGGGYTF	TGTGCCAGCAGCAGGGACGGGGGTGGCTACACCTTC
TRBJ2-7	.	TRBV28	.	CASSPVMGGGETNYEQYF	TGTGCCAGCAGTCCCGTAATGGGGGGTGGGGAAACGAACTACGAGCAGTACTTC
TRBJ2-4	few	TRBV6-6	TRBD1	CASSLIRTGGDIQYF	TGTGCCAGCAGCCTGATTAGGACAGGGGGCGACATTCAGTACTTC
TRBJ2-1	few	TRBV9	TRBD2	CASSGTSGVSEQFF	TGTGCCAGCAGCGGGACTAGCGGGGTGAGTGAGCAGTTCTTC
TRBJ2-1	.	TRBV2	.	CASRGDSLENEQFF	TGTGCCAGCAGGGGTGACAGTCTTGAGAATGAGCAGTTCTTC
TRBJ2-3	.	TRBV3-1	TRBD1	CASSQGQGPPDTQYF	TGTGCCAGCAGCCAGGGACAGGGGCCTCCAGATACGCAGTATTTT
TRBJ2-3	.	TRBV18	.	CASSPPSVQLGTDTQYF	TGTGCCAGCTCACCACCTTCTGTCCAGCTAGGCACAGATACGCAGTATTTT
TRBJ2-5	.	TRBV6-5	.	CASSYRGTSGETQYF	TGTGCCAGCAGTTATCGGGGGACCTCTGGGGAGACCCAGTACTTC
TRBJ1-2	.	TRBV7-6	.	CASSLRLGGLGVLDGYTF	TGTGCCAGCAGCTTAAGATTGGGGGGGCTCGGGGTTTTGGATGGCTACACCTTC
TRBJ2-1	few	TRBV12-3/TRBV12-4	.	CASSLAREQFF	TGTGCCAGCAGTTTAGCCAGGGAGCAGTTCTTC
TRBJ1-2	few	TRBV3-1	.	CASRDRYYGYTF	TGTGCCAGCCGCGACAGGTACTATGGCTACACCTTC
TRBJ2-5	.	TRBV12-3/TRBV12-4	.	CASSLSAFETQYF	TGTGCCAGCAGTTTATCGGCTTTTGAGACCCAGTACTTC
TRBJ2-7	few	TRBV4-2	.	CASSQDDNEQYF	TGTGCCAGCAGCCAAGATGATAACGAGCAGTACTTC
TRBJ1-1	.	TRBV6-1	.	CASSEFRGDTEAFF	TGTGCCAGCAGTGAATTTCGGGGGGACACTGAAGCTTTCTTT
TRBJ2-5	few	TRBV5-4	TRBD1	CASSISRQGVKTQYF	TGTGCCAGCAGCATCTCCCGACAGGGGGTAAAGACCCAGTACTTC
TRBJ2-3	.	TRBV28	TRBD2	CASSYAGTSSDTQYF	TGTGCCAGCAGTTACGCCGGGACTAGCTCAGATACGCAGTATTTT
TRBJ2-7	.	TRBV7-2	TRBD1	CASSLAQGARPEQYF	TGTGCCAGCAGCTTAGCACAGGGGGCACGTCCCGAGCAGTACTTC
TRBJ2-1	.	TRBV7-2	.	CASSWTGSNEQFF	TGTGCCAGCAGCTGGACTGGGAGCAATGAGCAGTTCTTC